Reported below is one T cell receptor beta chain. Its antigen is still unknown. Within one base of it there is no much larger clone, and no base qualities were kept. The data were obtained in a study of blood T cell repertoires in COVID-19 (dated by TCRdb to between 2020 and 2021). At the level of the whole study: Collaborator samples came from the United States, Italy and Spain and covered acute and convalescent phases of COVID-19. Samples came from the ongoing ImmuneRACE study (first 160 participants) plus 1,254 subjects from 6 global collaborators. The prospective study material was composed of cDNA or gDNA derived from T cells, B-cell-depleted T cells, or PBMCs. A freely available public database, intended as a resource for researchers studying the immune response to SARS-CoV-2, is where the repertoires were released. Where available, HLA class I and class II types were obtained from metadata supplied by the sample provider rather than from assay-based typing. Subjects who had been exposed to COVID-19, were actively infected with it, or had recovered from it provided the deeply sampled blood TCRbeta repertoires that made up the dataset. Sample metadata almost always included a de-identified subject ID, COVID-19 status, age in years and sex. What the research found in general, with its limitations: The quantity of clinical and demographic metadata differed by source and by participant and was supplied without curation.

The immunoSEQ Assay, a bias-controlled multiplex PCR, was used to amplify TCRbeta CDR3 regions from genomic DNA. For the original study's pipeline: The number of nucleated cells in each sample was estimated by amplification of reference gene primers within the assay. To quantify the absolute abundance of each unique TCRbeta CDR3 rearrangement, sequence reads were collapsed and filtered. For each sample, productive Simpson clonality was calculated by taking the square root of Simpson's diversity index across productive rearrangements. TCRdb holds this immuneACCESS table with in-frame rearrangements only. Some clones are missing; in checked studies, unresolved V genes explain under half, and the rest has no known cause. V and J calls and clone size come straight from that table; D and trimming were deduced from the DNA. This sample lists roughly 250,000 clones; around nine tenths were detected once. 0.7% to 0.9% of the sample rests with the top ten.

V loses 5 bases at its end and J loses 8 bases; junction bases beyond the gene matches: 9. The germline V gene encodes CDR1 MNHEY and CDR2 SMNVEV (reference sequence). The CDR3, from cysteine to phenylalanine, totals 15 residues. CDR3 DNA only is kept here, 45 bases in frame from base 1. Whole blood was collected in K2EDTA tubes by collaborating institutions according to the institutions' own protocols. For TCRbeta analysis, collaborators shipped samples in one of three forms: frozen whole blood, isolated PBMCs, or DNA extracted from either of those sample types. Sequencing was performed on peripheral blood. The chain links TRBV27 with TRBJ2-1; 10 bases in between match TRBD2. The sequence was obtained from a man aged 25 to 45 with acute or convalescent COVID-19. The sequenced DNA is TGTGCCAGCAGTCTAGGACTAGCGGCTGGAGATGAGCAGTTCTTC. The resulting protein is CASSLGLAAGDEQFF.